The 32 T cell receptor beta chains given below trace back to one sample, sequenced in a study of kidney transplant recipient with SARS-CoV-2 infection. In TCRdb, the reads were re-called with MiXCR into one record per CDR3 protein. The sample gives some 220,000 distinct CDR3 sequences, about 30% of which show up once; about 7% is in the top ten. Sequencing used a blood sample, obtained at baseline and on day 111 from a kidney transplant recipient. The source of these receptors is a young adult male patient who had COVID-19 and was a kidney transplant recipient. The T cells may partly be graft donor cells.

Concerning this clonotype itself: This may be a read error, as it is one base from a much larger clone. The CDR3 reads CASSASRPAGTYNEQFF. The CDR3 bases are TGTGCCAGCAGCGCCTCCCGACCAGCGGGAACCTACAATGAGCAGTTCTTC. V and J are TRBV7-9 and TRBJ2-1, with 7 bases that match TRBD2. In germline, CDR1 is SEHNR, CDR2 FQNEAQ (reference sequence). The junction had 12 bases not matched to a gene; V was cut back by 5 bases and J by 2 bases. CDR3 length equals 17 residues.

This clonotype was counted ten times or more. The chain joins TRBV12-3 or TRBV12-4 to TRBJ1-2; no clear D. The CDR3 runs to 17 residues. V was shortened by 4 bases and J by 4 bases, with 22 bases between the two germline ends. The CDR3 here is CASSSCSTAGKTYGYTF. In nucleotides, the CDR3 is TGTGCCAGCAGTTCGTGTAGCACAGCAGGAAAGACCTATGGCTACACCTTC.

On this clonotype itself: A read error may explain this, as a much larger clone is one base away. This sequence joins TRBV13 and TRBJ2-2; D is unresolved. Looked up from germline, CDR1 is PRHDT and CDR2 is FYEKMQ (reference sequence). The length of the CDR3 is 14 residues. The CDR3 sequence is CTSSSNSWTGELFF. CDR3 DNA sequence: TGTACCAGCAGCTCCAATTCGTGGACCGGGGAGCTGTTTTTT.

There are many counts of this clonotype. The V gene is TRBV6-4, the J gene TRBJ1-2; D not resolved. V lost 5 bases and J lost 4, with 23 bases in between. From germline, CDR1 is MRHNA and CDR2 SNTAGT. The CDR3 sequence is 17 residues long. CDR3 protein: CASSHLCSHGKTYGYTF. The CDR3 bases are TGTGCCAGCAGTCACCTTTGCTCACACGGAAAGACCTATGGCTACACCTTC.

This clonotype was detected many times. V and J are TRBV28 and TRBJ1-4; D is unresolved. The CDR3 spans 13 residues. Looked up from germline, CDR1 is MDHEN and CDR2 is SYDVKM. The germline V and J ends were trimmed by 5 bases and 4 bases, with 8 bases remaining between them. CDR3 amino acids: CASSHTLNEKLFF. The CDR3 region has the DNA TGTGCCAGCAGTCACACCCTTAATGAAAAACTGTTTTTT.

As to this clonotype: At one of its ends the junction is not consistent with the germline gene, which may arise from a read error. This rearrangement joins TRBV6-6 to TRBJ2-3; either TRBD1 or TRBD2 may supply D (5 bases each). The CDR3 contains 16 residues. Germline CDR1 reads MNHNY; CDR2 reads SVGAGI (reference sequence). CDR3 amino acids: CTSTPGWGGLTDTQYF. Here the CDR3 DNA reads TGTACCAGCACCCCAGGGTGGGGCGGACTCACAGATACGCAGTATTTT.

Note on this clonotype: A clone one base away is much larger, so this may be a read error. V usage is TRBV4-1 and J usage is TRBJ2-4; D gene ambiguous. CDR1 is MGHRA, CDR2 YSYEKL, per germline. The CDR3 is 16 residues long. CDR3 sequence: CASSQAYTLGYGEQCF. Here the CDR3 DNA reads TGCGCCAGCAGCCAAGCCTACACCCTGGGGTACGGCGAGCAGTGCTTC.

Turning to this clonotype: A much larger clone lies a single base off, so this may be a read error. The CDR3 carries no conserved terminal phenylalanine or tryptophan, so it likely arises from a read error. The rearrangement links TRBV7-8 to TRBJ1-2; D remains ambiguous. CDR1 and CDR2 from the germline V gene are SGHVS and FQNEAQ. There are 17 residues in the CDR3. V was shortened by 5 bases and J by 4 bases, with 23 bases between the two germline ends. The CDR3 region is CASSTLMFTRKTYGYTL. CDR3 bases: TGTGCCAGCAGCACCTTGATGTTTACCCGAAAGACCTATGGCTACACCCTC.

This clonotype was recorded at least ten times. J is TRBJ2-7 and V is TRBV9, with TRBD2 matching 9 bases. V lost 0 bases to trimming and J lost 4 bases; unmatched junction nucleotides: 14. CDR1 SGDLS and CDR2 YYNGEE come from the germline V gene. The CDR3 contains 18 residues. The CDR3 is CASSVGAVAGEPGYEQYF. As DNA, the CDR3 is TGTGCCAGCAGCGTAGGAGCGGTAGCGGGGGAACCAGGTTACGAGCAGTACTTC.

Of note for this clonotype: A much more abundant neighbour one base away suggests this may be a read error. The gene calls are TRBV5-1 and TRBJ1-1; D perhaps matches TRBD1 (5 bases). The germline V and J ends were trimmed by 7 bases and 3 bases, with 16 bases remaining between them. Per germline, CDR1 SGHRS and CDR2 YFSETQ. This CDR3 region has 14 residues. CDR3 nucleotides: TGCGCCAGCGGCTCTGCAGGGTGGGACACTGAAGCTTTCTTT. Amino acid sequence: CASGSAGWDTEAFF.

The chain uses TRBV28 and TRBJ2-3; 7 bases fit TRBD2. The CDR3 has 17 residues. Per germline, CDR1 MDHEN and CDR2 SYDVKM. V lost 1 base, J lost 4 bases, and 11 bases stayed unmatched. This CDR3 reads CASSLYTTSRIADTQYF. CDR3 nucleotides: TGTGCCAGCAGTTTATATACGACTAGCCGCATAGCAGATACGCAGTATTTT.

In this sample, this clonotype turned up a few times. The V call is TRBV10-2, the J call TRBJ1-5; D possibly corresponds to TRBD1 (5 bases). V lost 8 bases to trimming and J lost 0 bases, with 20 bases between them. The CDR3 is 17 residues long. Germline V gene sequence: CDR1 WSHSY, CDR2 SAAADI. This CDR3 reads CASHPGPVLNSNQPQHF. As DNA, the CDR3 is TGCGCCAGCCATCCGGGGCCAGTCTTGAATAGCAATCAGCCCCAGCATTTT.

The chain carries TRBV19 and TRBJ1-2; no clear D gene. The germline V and J ends were trimmed by 5 bases and 4 bases, with 23 bases remaining between them. The CDR3 length is 17 residues. Germline values: CDR1 LNHDA, CDR2 SQIVND (reference sequence). In DNA form, the CDR3 reads TGTGCCAGTAGTGTCAAATCGACAAATCGAAAGACCTATGGCTACACCTTC. Its protein is CASSVKSTNRKTYGYTF.

The sample holds many counts of this clonotype. This chain links TRBV7-9 with TRBJ1-1; possibly TRBD1 for D (5 bases). The CDR3 contains 13 residues. The germline V gene has CDR1 SEHNR and CDR2 FQNEAQ (reference sequence). Trimming removed 5 bases from V and 6 bases from J, with 13 bases in between. The CDR3 spells CASSQRGNAEAFF. The CDR3 DNA reads as TGTGCCAGCAGCCAAAGGGGTAACGCTGAAGCTTTCTTT.

This clonotype was detected many times. The genes are TRBV15 and TRBJ1-1, with 10 nucleotides matching TRBD1. This CDR3 has 15 residues. Germline values: CDR1 LNHNV, CDR2 YYDKDF (reference sequence). The trim removed 5 bases at V and 5 bases at J, leaving 8 bases unmatched. CDR3 region: CATSAEGQGNTEAFF. In nucleotides, the CDR3 is TGTGCCACCAGCGCTGAGGGACAGGGGAATACTGAAGCTTTCTTT.

In this sample, this clonotype turned up many times. This rearrangement joins TRBV5-6 to TRBJ2-2; 7 bases are shared with TRBD1. The CDR3 sequence is 15 residues long. The germline V gene encodes CDR1 SGHDT and CDR2 YYEEEE. Trimming took 4 bases from V and 3 from J; bases not matched to a gene: 6. CDR3 sequence (DNA): TGTGCCAGCAGCCCACAGGGGCATGACACCGGGGAGCTGTTTTTT. This translates into CASSPQGHDTGELFF.

Comment on this clonotype: One base away lies a much larger clone, so this may be a sequencing read error. The chain is built from TRBV28 and TRBJ1-1, with 10 bases matching TRBD1. The junction had 10 bases not matched to a gene; V was cut back by 6 bases and J by 6 bases. In germline, CDR1 is MDHEN, CDR2 SYDVKM. The CDR3 covers 15 residues. Here the CDR3 DNA reads TGTGCCAGCAGGCCGATGACAGGGGGCAACGCTGAAGCTTTCTTT. This gives the protein CASRPMTGGNAEAFF.

The chain uses TRBV7-2 and TRBJ2-5; 7 nucleotides match TRBD2. This CDR3 has 14 residues. Per germline, CDR1 SGHTA and CDR2 FQGNSA. V lost 3 bases, J lost 3 bases, and 4 bases stayed unmatched. The CDR3 spells CASSLTSGKETQYF. CDR3 DNA: TGTGCCAGCAGCTTGACCAGCGGGAAAGAGACCCAGTACTTC.

This clonotype showed up just once. A much larger clone differs from this one at a single base, so this may be a read error. In DNA, the CDR3 is TGTGCCAGCAGCTCCGATATGGTCGTTAGAAGGACCTATGGCTACACCTTC. Its translation: CASSSDMVVRRTYGYTF. The V gene is TRBV16, the J gene TRBJ1-2, with D hard to call. CDR3 length: 17 residues. In germline, CDR1 is KGHSY, CDR2 FQNENV. V was trimmed by 5 bases and J by 4 bases, leaving 23 bases between them.

At least ten counts were recorded for this clonotype. The chain carries TRBV16 and TRBJ1-2, with D hard to call. CDR1 is KGHSY, CDR2 FQNENV, per germline. V was clipped by 4 bases and J by 4 bases, with 22 bases between them. This CDR3 region has 17 residues. CDR3 DNA sequence: TGTGCCAGCAGCCTAAGACGGGTCGTTAGAAAGACCTATGGCTACACCTTC. Encoded protein: CASSLRRVVRKTYGYTF. Full variable domain (rest looked up from reference TRBV16 and TRBJ1-2): GEEVAQTPKHLVRGEGQKAKLYCAPIKGHSYVFWYQQVLKNEFKFLISFQNENVFDETGMPKERFSAKCLPNSPCSLEIQATKLEDSAVYFCASSLRRVVRKTYGYTFGSGTRLTVV.

At least ten counts were recorded for this clonotype. V and J are TRBV28 and TRBJ1-1; D possibly corresponds to TRBD1 (6 bases). The CDR3 is 15 residues long. The germline gives CDR1 MDHEN, CDR2 SYDVKM. V was pared by 4 bases and J by 5 bases, with 17 bases between. CDR3 protein: CASSYRGGRGTEAFF. The CDR3, as DNA: TGTGCCAGCAGTTATAGGGGGGGCAGGGGAACTGAAGCTTTCTTT.

This clonotype was seen many times. The J gene is TRBJ1-2, the V gene TRBV12-3 or TRBV12-4; no clear D gene. Trimming removed 5 bases at V and 4 bases at J, with 23 bases between. This CDR3 comprises 17 residues. CDR3 in amino acids: CASSVGFSFRKTYGYTF. The CDR3 nucleotides are TGTGCCAGCAGTGTAGGGTTCAGCTTCCGAAAGACCTATGGCTACACCTTC.

This clonotype showed up many times. V usage is TRBV7-7 and J usage is TRBJ1-2; D is uncertain. CDR3 length: 17 amino acids. Germline V gives CDR1 SSHAT, CDR2 FNYEAQ (reference sequence). V was clipped by 5 bases and J by 4 bases, with 23 bases between them. The CDR3 DNA reads TGTGCCAGCAGCCAGATCTGTAAGTGCCGAAAGACCTATGGCTACACCTTC. Translation gives CASSQICKCRKTYGYTF.

This clonotype has ten or more counts. CDR3 coding DNA: TGTGCCAGCTCACCACGAGGACAGGGGGTAGACGAGCAGTACTTC. It translates to CASSPRGQGVDEQYF. This chain links TRBV18 with TRBJ2-7; 10 nucleotides agree with TRBD1. Trimming took 1 base from V and 5 from J; bases not matched to a gene: 5. Per the germline V gene, CDR1 is KGHSH and CDR2 is LQKENI. The CDR3 loop spans 15 amino acids. The full variable domain, completed using reference TRBV18 and TRBJ2-7, is NAGVMQNPRHLVRRRGQEARLRCSPMKGHSHVYWYRQLPEEGLKFMVYLQKENIIDESGMPKERFSAEFPKEGPSILRIQQVVRGDSAAYFCASSPRGQGVDEQYFGPGTRLTVT.

J is TRBJ2-4 and V is TRBV23-1; 10 nucleotides line up with TRBD1. TRBV23-1 is reported as an ORF; its role is uncertain. V trimming: 4 bases; J trimming: 0 bases; junction bases outside the gene matches: 18. The CDR3 is made up of 21 amino acids. The CDR3 loop is CASSRLRWGQGNFLAKNIQYF. CDR3 DNA: TGCGCCAGCAGTCGCCTAAGATGGGGACAGGGGAACTTTTTAGCCAAAAACATTCAGTACTTC.

Worth noting for this clonotype: With a much larger clone just one base away, this may be a read error. The chain joins TRBV5-3 to TRBJ2-4; TRBD2 is a possible D gene (6 bases). TRBV5-3 is assigned to the ORF class and has an uncertain function. Trimming cost V 4 bases and J 13 bases, with 18 bases left between them. This CDR3 is 13 amino acids long. The CDR3 nucleotides are TGTGCCAGAAGCCTTTCGGGAGCGGGCGGGCAGTACTTC. This translates into CARSLSGAGGQYF.

On this clonotype: A much more abundant neighbour one base away suggests this may be a read error. This chain links TRBV12-3 or TRBV12-4 with TRBJ1-2; no firm D call. The CDR3 contains 17 residues. CDR3 sequence reads: CAGSPEHSFRKTYGYTF. CDR3 nucleotide sequence: TGTGCCGGCAGTCCCGAACACAGCTTCCGAAAGACCTATGGCTACACCTTC.

Of note for this clonotype: Given a much more abundant clone one base away, this may be a read error. This rearrangement joins TRBV3-1 to TRBJ1-5; tentative D call: TRBD1 (5 bases). The CDR3 totals 15 residues. Germline CDR1 reads LGHDT; CDR2 reads YNNKEL (reference sequence). Trimming cost V 5 bases and J 5 bases, with 16 bases left between them. The CDR3 here is CASSFGGRHHQPQHF. CDR3 coding DNA: TGTGCCAGCAGCTTTGGGGGTCGGCATCATCAGCCCCAGCATTTT.

On this clonotype itself: Compared with germline, one end of the junction differs, possibly owing to a read error. The J gene is TRBJ1-1, the V gene TRBV12-3 or TRBV12-4, with 7 bases aligning to TRBD1. There are 12 residues in the CDR3. The CDR3 is CATRQGWTGASF. The CDR3 DNA reads as TGTGCCACTAGACAGGGTTGGACTGGAGCTTCCTTT.

Note on this clonotype: A much more abundant neighbour one base away suggests this may be a read error. The chain combines TRBV20-1 with TRBJ2-7; no clear D. This CDR3 is 13 amino acids long. Per germline, CDR1 DFQATT and CDR2 SNEGSKA (reference sequence). The CDR3 sequence is CSARGRVTYEQHF. In DNA, the CDR3 is TGCAGTGCTCGAGGCCGGGTTACCTACGAGCAGCACTTC.

This clonotype came up many times. The chain carries TRBV7-2 and TRBJ1-5, with D possibly TRBD1 on 5 matching bases. CDR1 SGHTA and CDR2 FQGNSA come from the germline V gene. The CDR3 totals 15 residues. Trimming removed 0 bases at V and 4 bases at J, with 10 bases between. For the CDR3, the DNA is TGTGCCAGCAGCTTAGCAGGGGTCATAAATCAGCCCCAGCATTTT. Protein: CASSLAGVINQPQHF.

Turning to this clonotype: A read error may be the cause here, since a much bigger clone is one base away. This chain links TRBV3-1 with TRBJ2-2; D is unclear. The CDR3 consists of 18 residues. The germline V gene has CDR1 LGHDT and CDR2 YNNKEL (reference sequence). The CDR3 sequence is CTSSANSPISGLTGELFF. CDR3 bases: TGTACCAGCAGCGCAAACAGTCCCATTTCAGGCTTGACCGGGGAGCTGTTTTTT.